The T cell receptor (beta chain) described here comes from a study of T-cell memory formation after mild COVID-19. For the study at large: Largely, TCR clusters stayed within a single donor.

The V gene end was trimmed by 6 bases and the J gene end by 2 bases; junction bases not matched to a gene: 11. The germline V gene has CDR1 SGHDT and CDR2 YYEEEE. The CDR3 has 16 residues. This clonotype has just a few counts. MiXCR was run by TCRdb on the 5' RACE reads, yielding one entry per CDR3 protein. The table records some 340,000 distinct CDR3 sequences, around 13% of them present only once. The receptor's source is a man between 18 and 35 years old who had mild COVID-19 (a few samples of this study predate the infection). Cell type and time point are not known. The sequencing input was PBMCs or a T cell subset sorted from them (not recorded which). This chain joins TRBV5-6 and TRBJ2-3; TRBD2 aligns across 8 bases. CDR3 sequence: CASTPISGGPTDTQYF. The CDR3 DNA is TGTGCCAGCACCCCGATCAGCGGGGGCCCCACAGATACGCAGTATTTT.